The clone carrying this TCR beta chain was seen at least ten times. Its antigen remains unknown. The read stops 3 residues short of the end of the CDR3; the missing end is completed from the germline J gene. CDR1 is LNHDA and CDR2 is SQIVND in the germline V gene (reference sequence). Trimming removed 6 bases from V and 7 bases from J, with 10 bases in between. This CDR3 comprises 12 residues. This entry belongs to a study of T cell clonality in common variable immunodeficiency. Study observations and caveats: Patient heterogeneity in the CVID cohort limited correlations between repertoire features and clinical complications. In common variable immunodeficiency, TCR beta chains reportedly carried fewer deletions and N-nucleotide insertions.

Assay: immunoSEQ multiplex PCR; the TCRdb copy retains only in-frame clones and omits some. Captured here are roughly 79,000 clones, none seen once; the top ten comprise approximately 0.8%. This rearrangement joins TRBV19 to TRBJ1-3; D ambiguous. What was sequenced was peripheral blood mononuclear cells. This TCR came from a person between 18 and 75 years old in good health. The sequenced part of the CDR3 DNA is TGTGCCAGTAGAAGAGTTGGCAACACC. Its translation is CASRRVGNT. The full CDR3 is CASRRVGNTIYF.